This TCR beta chain was observed in a study of control samples from healthy donors and cancer patients. Clones were sequenced by immunoSEQ multiplex PCR, and TCRdb holds only the in-frame ones, with some missing. The sample lists about 120,000 clones; 88% were seen once. With regard to this clone: It is unclear where the CDR3 begins or ends on the DNA, so no DNA is shown, and the CDR3 is as TCRdb lists it.

Counting both end residues, the CDR3 totals 16 amino acids. The receptor comes from a man aged 40-49 years in good health. Sequencing was performed on blood. This chain links TRBV21-1 with TRBJ1-5; the table calls TRBD1, which could not be checked here. TRBV21-1 is reported as a pseudogene. CDR3 residues: CASSKAVGGGNQPQHF.